These 30 T cell receptor beta chains share one sample of origin, sequenced in a study of regulatory T cells in long-lasting Graves disease. Noted time point: newly diagnosed GD, antithyroid drugs for less than 3 months. Isolated PBMC RNA provided the starting material for the TCR library. Researchers made TCR beta libraries by using iRepertoire HTBI primers and running Arm-PCR on CDR3 regions. One entry per CDR3 protein, called by TCRdb with MiXCR from the multiplex PCR reads. The sample lists about 370,000 distinct CDR3 sequences; around 15% were seen once. The sample in question was peripheral blood mononuclear cells (PBMCs), obtained at new diagnosis, from a patient treated with antithyroid drugs. These receptors came from a female donor with Graves disease.

This clonotype turned up a few times. The chain is built from TRBV12-3 or TRBV12-4 and TRBJ1-2; 8 positions agree with TRBD1. The CDR3 spans 16 residues. V lost 5 bases and J lost 8; bases outside the gene matches: 16. CDR3 sequence: CASSPRLGQGRNGYTF. CDR3 sequence (DNA): TGTGCCAGCAGTCCACGGCTTGGACAGGGTCGGAACGGCTACACCTTC.

This clonotype was counted only a few times. This chain connects TRBV19 to TRBJ1-5; TRBD1 might be the D (5 bases). CDR3 length: 12 amino acids. Trimming shortened V by 6 bases and J by 5 bases, and 8 bases separated the two germline ends. Germline V lookup: CDR1 LNHDA, CDR2 SQIVND (reference sequence). The CDR3 loop is CASRGVDQPQHF. The CDR3 nucleotides read TGTGCCAGTAGGGGGGTGGATCAGCCCCAGCATTTT.

This clonotype was counted a few times. V usage is TRBV7-8 and J usage is TRBJ1-2; 11 positions agree with TRBD1. Losses at the gene ends were 3 bases for V and 6 bases for J; bases not matched to a gene: 3. The germline gives CDR1 SGHVS, CDR2 FQNEAQ. The CDR3 is 14 amino acids. The CDR3 here is CASSFRTGGDGYTF. In DNA form, the CDR3 reads TGTGCCAGCAGCTTCCGGACAGGGGGCGATGGCTACACCTTC. The variable domain in full, with the rest retrieved from reference TRBV7-8 and TRBJ1-2, is GAGVSQSPRYKVAKRGQDVALRCDPISGHVSLFWYQQALGQGPEFLTYFQNEAQLDKSGLPSDRFFAERPEGSVSTLKIQRTQQEDSAVYLCASSFRTGGDGYTFGSGTRLTVV.

This chain connects TRBV19 to TRBJ1-6; 9 bases agree with TRBD1. This CDR3 has 14 amino acids. The V gene's germline CDR1 is LNHDA and CDR2 SQIVND (reference sequence). The trim removed 5 bases at V and 10 bases at J, leaving 6 bases unmatched. CDR3 nucleotide sequence: TGTGCCAGTAGTTGGGGGACAGGGAACTCACCCCTCCACTTT. This codes for CASSWGTGNSPLHF.

The chain is built from TRBV6-1 and TRBJ2-1; TRBD1 agrees at 9 bases. J gave up 7 bases and V 6 bases, and 10 bases lay outside the gene matches. From germline, CDR1 is MNHNS and CDR2 SASEGT. The CDR3 totals 15 residues. CDR3 amino acids: CASRAGTGSKNEQFF. The CDR3 nucleotides read TGTGCCAGCAGGGCCGGGACAGGGTCCAAGAATGAGCAGTTCTTC.

This chain joins TRBV6-2 or TRBV6-3 and TRBJ2-3; D gene ambiguous. CDR3 length: 16 residues. V was clipped by 2 bases and J by 0 bases, with 12 bases between them. Germline V gives CDR1 MNHEY, CDR2 SVGEGT. The CDR3 DNA reads TGTGCCAGCAGTTACAGCTTGCGCGACAGCACAGATACGCAGTATTTT. Translated: CASSYSLRDSTDTQYF.

Ten or more counts support this clonotype. A much larger clone differs by one base, so this may be a read error. The rearrangement uses TRBV24-1 and TRBJ2-7; D is perhaps TRBD1 or TRBD2 (6 bases each). The V and J ends lost 3 bases and 5 bases respectively, with 19 bases between them. The CDR3 covers 16 residues. Germline values: CDR1 KGHDR, CDR2 SFDVKD. This CDR3 is CATSDPIGRGHDEQYF. CDR3 DNA sequence: TGTGCCACCAGTGATCCCATCGGACGGGGGCACGACGAGCAGTACTTC.

This clonotype was seen many times. The chain uses TRBV5-6 and TRBJ2-7, with TRBD2 as a possible D gene (6 bases). V was cut by 4 bases and J by 2 bases, with 16 bases left in between. Germline CDR1 is SGHDT and CDR2 is YYEEEE. The CDR3 has 15 residues. The CDR3: CASSLEGLDTYEQYF. CDR3 coding DNA: TGTGCCAGCAGCCTGGAGGGACTTGATACCTACGAGCAGTACTTC.

A remark on this clonotype: A read error likely explains this, since a far larger clone differs by one base. The rearrangement joins TRBV6-1 to TRBJ2-7, with 8 bases lining up with TRBD2. This CDR3 region has 17 residues. J lost 7 bases, V lost 2 bases, and 16 bases had no gene match. In germline, CDR1 is MNHNS, CDR2 SASEGT. The CDR3 reads CASSEPVASGSPNEQYF. The CDR3, as DNA: TGTGCCAGCAGTGAACCTGTTGCTAGCGGGTCCCCCAATGAGCAGTACTTC.

This clonotype has ten or more counts. V is TRBV20-1 and J is TRBJ1-3, with D unclear. CDR3 length: 12 residues. V was clipped by 7 bases and J by 0 bases, with 7 bases between them. Germline V gives CDR1 DFQATT, CDR2 SNEGSKA (reference sequence). Here the CDR3 reads CSVMASGNTIYF. CDR3 coding DNA: TGCAGTGTAATGGCCTCTGGAAACACCATATATTTT.

A few counts support this clonotype. The chain links TRBV29-1 to TRBJ2-3; unclear D gene. V was shortened by 6 bases and J by 3 bases, with 7 bases between the two germline ends. The CDR3 is made up of 11 amino acids. CDR1 and CDR2 (germline): SQVTM, ANQGSEA. CDR3: CSVLPTDTQYF. The CDR3 DNA sequence: TGCAGCGTCCTCCCGACAGATACGCAGTATTTT.

This clonotype showed up just a few times. This chain uses TRBV7-9 with TRBJ2-3, with 7 bases identical to TRBD2. The J segment lost 1 base and the V segment lost 8 bases, leaving 9 bases of the junction unmatched. Looked up from germline, CDR1 is SEHNR and CDR2 is FQNEAQ (reference sequence). The CDR3 loop spans 15 amino acids. The CDR3 sequence: CASPQRDQRTDTQYF. The DNA for the CDR3 is TGTGCCAGCCCCCAGCGGGACCAGCGCACAGATACGCAGTATTTT.

The sample holds many counts of this clonotype. The V gene is TRBV6-1, the J gene TRBJ2-7; 11 nucleotides line up with TRBD1. Germline CDR1 and CDR2: MNHNS and SASEGT. Trimming at V came to 7 bases and at J to 2 bases, leaving 7 bases not matched to a gene. The CDR3 is 15 residues long. The CDR3 here is CASNLPGQGAYEQYF. The CDR3 DNA reads TGTGCCAGCAACCTACCGGGACAGGGGGCCTACGAGCAGTACTTC.

The CDR3 DNA is TGTGCCAGCAGTCAGCGGGGACTAGCCAAAAACATTCAGTACTTC. This codes for CASSQRGLAKNIQYF. V usage is TRBV27 and J usage is TRBJ2-4, with 7 bases fitting TRBD2. This CDR3 has 15 residues. Germline V gene lookup returns CDR1 MNHEY and CDR2 SMNVEV (reference sequence). The V gene end was trimmed by 5 bases and the J gene end by 0 bases; junction bases not matched to a gene: 4.

The gene calls are TRBV24-1 and TRBJ2-1, with a weak D call TRBD1 (6 bases). V was pared by 4 bases and J by 8 bases, with 20 bases between. The germline gives CDR1 KGHDR, CDR2 SFDVKD. This CDR3 comprises 16 residues. The CDR3, as DNA: TGTGCCACCAGTGAGCCGGGACACAAGGCCGGCTATGAGCAGTTCTTC. This sequence encodes CATSEPGHKAGYEQFF.

This clonotype was counted ten times or more. The chain carries TRBV7-2 and TRBJ1-3, with D unresolved. Germline CDR1 is SGHTA and CDR2 is FQGNSA. Deletions cut 0 bases from V and 4 bases from J, with 10 bases between. The CDR3 length is 15 residues. The CDR3 DNA sequence: TGTGCCAGCAGCTTAGCATCGCTAGGAGGAAACACCATATATTTT. This encodes CASSLASLGGNTIYF.

This clonotype was seen ten or more times. This rearrangement joins TRBV6-5 to TRBJ2-5; D is uncertain. Germline-derived CDR1 and CDR2 are MNHEY and SVGAGI. Trimming took 3 bases from V and 2 from J, leaving 13 bases between them. CDR3 size: 15 residues. In nucleotides, the CDR3 is TGTGCCAGCAGTTATTCGGATCCTAGACAAGAGACCCAGTACTTC. Protein: CASSYSDPRQETQYF.

J is TRBJ2-1 and V is TRBV2; D may be TRBD1 (5 bases). Trimming stripped 8 bases from V and 4 bases from J, with 9 bases between. The CDR3 is 12 amino acids. Germline loops: CDR1 SNHLY, CDR2 FYNNEI. CDR3 protein: CASGAEYNEQFF. The CDR3 DNA sequence: TGTGCCAGCGGGGCGGAGTACAATGAGCAGTTCTTC.

This clonotype was recorded many times. The rearrangement links TRBV29-1 to TRBJ2-3; 8 positions agree with TRBD2. The CDR3 sequence is 18 residues long. Germline CDR1 reads SQVTM; CDR2 reads ANQGSEA. V trimming: 0 bases; J trimming: 4 bases; junction bases outside the gene matches: 15. The CDR3 DNA sequence: TGCAGCGTTGAAGATCTTCAAAGCGGGGGCGCTTCCCCAGATACGCAGTATTTT. Its protein is CSVEDLQSGGASPDTQYF.

The chain combines TRBV24-1 with TRBJ2-1; 9 bases are a match to TRBD2. This CDR3 region has 14 residues. The V segment lost 12 bases and the J segment 6 bases; nucleotides outside the gene matches: 11. CDR1 is KGHDR, CDR2 SFDVKD, per germline. Written as DNA, the CDR3 is TGTGCCCCCATATTGCGGGGGGGCCTCAATGAGCAGTTCTTC. Its translation: CAPILRGGLNEQFF.

For this clonotype: This sequence is one base from a far larger clone and is likely a read error. The chain links TRBV6-8 to TRBJ2-1; 13 bases match TRBD2. The CDR3 contains 15 residues. Germline V gene data show CDR1 as MNHGY and CDR2 as SAAAGT. CDR3 protein: CASSATSGGADEQLF. The CDR3 DNA is TGTGCCAGCAGTGCAACTAGCGGGGGGGCAGATGAGCAGCTCTTC.

This clonotype was observed many times. This rearrangement joins TRBV11-2 to TRBJ2-5; D not resolved. The germline gives CDR1 SGHAT, CDR2 FQNNGV. This CDR3 has 15 residues. V lost 3 bases, J lost 1 base, and 12 bases lay in between. The CDR3 sequence is CASSFEALTQETQYF. CDR3 DNA sequence: TGTGCCAGCAGCTTCGAAGCGTTGACCCAAGAGACCCAGTACTTC.

The table lists this clonotype with many counts. The chain recombines TRBV27 with TRBJ1-2; 8 bases map to TRBD1. With 5 bases clipped from V and 8 bases from J, the junction kept 7 bases outside the gene matches. In germline, CDR1 is MNHEY, CDR2 SMNVEV (reference sequence). The CDR3 has 13 residues. CDR3 DNA: TGTGCCAGCAGTCTAACAGGGGGGGAGGGCTACACCTTC. Amino acids: CASSLTGGEGYTF.

This clonotype was detected a few times. CDR3: CASSFGPSEQYF. DNA for the CDR3: TGTGCCAGCAGCTTTGGCCCCTCCGAGCAGTACTTC. The chain has TRBV7-9 and TRBJ2-7; no clear D gene. The CDR3 runs 12 residues. Germline CDR1 is SEHNR and CDR2 is FQNEAQ (reference sequence). V was clipped by 3 bases and J by 6 bases, with 9 bases between them.

Worth noting for this clonotype: This may be a read error: a much more frequent sequence differs by one nucleotide. The V call is TRBV7-9, the J call TRBJ1-2; D is unresolved. Germline V lookup: CDR1 SEHNR, CDR2 FQNEAQ (reference sequence). This CDR3 has 14 amino acids. The CDR3 bases are TGTGCCTGCAGCTTAAGCCGACTTAACTATGGCTACACCTTC. Protein sequence: CACSLSRLNYGYTF.

The chain employs TRBV7-9 and TRBJ2-7, with D perhaps given as TRBD1 or TRBD2 (5 bases each). The CDR3 covers 14 residues. The germline gives CDR1 SEHNR, CDR2 FQNEAQ (reference sequence). V lost 4 bases and J 5 bases, leaving 15 bases between the germline ends. CDR3 loop: CASSSGTGPHEQYF. CDR3 DNA sequence: TGTGCCAGCAGCTCAGGGACGGGGCCCCACGAGCAGTACTTC.

This clonotype was detected many times. The rearrangement joins TRBV2 to TRBJ1-2; D might be TRBD1 (5 bases). Germline CDR1 reads SNHLY; CDR2 reads FYNNEI. Trimming stripped 0 bases from V and 4 bases from J, with 9 bases between. The CDR3 contains 14 residues. The CDR3 DNA is TGTGCCAGCAGTGAAGCGCGGGGACCCTATGGCTACACCTTC. It specifies CASSEARGPYGYTF.

The CDR3: CSGYRQRSNEQYF. For the CDR3, the DNA is TGCAGTGGCTACCGACAGAGGAGTAACGAGCAGTACTTC. This chain links TRBV20-1 with TRBJ2-7; the D gene is possibly TRBD1 (5 bases). This CDR3 region has 13 residues. The V gene's germline CDR1 is DFQATT and CDR2 SNEGSKA (reference sequence). The germline V and J ends were trimmed by 7 bases and 5 bases, with 18 bases remaining between them.

In this sample, this clonotype turned up many times. V and J are TRBV7-9 and TRBJ1-1; 10 bases are a match to TRBD1. Germline trimming cut 5 bases from V and 7 bases from J; bases unmatched to any gene: 7. The CDR3 spans 14 residues. Germline loops: CDR1 SEHNR, CDR2 FQNEAQ (reference sequence). CDR3: CASSGDRGQGEAFF. CDR3 nucleotide sequence: TGTGCCAGCAGCGGAGACAGGGGGCAAGGTGAAGCTTTCTTT.

This clonotype was found many times. Compared with germline, one end of the junction differs, possibly owing to a read error. The chain combines TRBV7-3 with TRBJ1-1; D might be TRBD1 (6 bases). CDR1 is SGHTA, CDR2 FQGTGA, per germline. The CDR3 loop spans 15 amino acids. CDR3 residues: CASSLTTAWDTETFF. The DNA for the CDR3 is TGTGCCAGCAGCTTAACCACCGCCTGGGACACTGAAACTTTCTTT.